A few counts support the clone carrying this TCR beta chain. The antigen is undetermined. The data stem from a study of glioma-infiltrating T cells. General study results and limits: Non-neoplastic patients had below-expected tissue-blood divergence, while all gliomas exceeded expectation. Shared blood CDR3 signature motifs marked patients with low tissue-blood divergence.

The V and J ends lost 5 bases and 2 bases respectively, with 9 bases between them. In germline, CDR1 is MNHNS, CDR2 SASEGT. The CDR3 is 13 amino acids. Using RNA template, CDR3s of TCR alpha and beta were amplified with iRepertoire arm-PCR. TCRdb fed the multiplex PCR reads into MiXCR, producing one record per CDR3 protein. The sample contains more than 300,000 distinct CDR3 sequences, 41% of which appear only once. The sequence came from a human donor with low-grade glioma or glioblastoma, undergoing nonglioma brain surgery, or in good health (not recorded which). The chain is built from TRBV6-1 and TRBJ1-2; D is ambiguous. Sequencing was performed on glioma tissue, nonneoplastic brain tissue, or PBMCs (not recorded which). CDR3 DNA: TGTGCCAGCAGTCCCCAAGAGAACTATGGCTACACCTTC. It is translated as CASSPQENYGYTF.